The 25 T cell receptor beta chains below come from one sample, sequenced in a study of cytomegalovirus exposure and HLA in healthy donors (dated by TCRdb to about 2017). Receptor libraries were prepared by the immunoSEQ multiplex PCR assay. The multiplex PCR relied on a mix of 60 forward primers for TCR Vbeta segments and 13 reverse primers for TCR Jbeta segments. The immuneACCESS repertoire file appears here via TCRdb, limited to in-frame rearrangements. These files lack a portion of the clones; in checked studies, under half of the deficit traces to unresolved V genes, and the cause of the others is not known. The sample profile shows roughly 99,000 clones; roughly 73% of them were found once. The top ten constitute about 4% of the sample. Sequenced material: PBMCs. Source of these receptors: a woman between 35 and 50 years old in good health and CMV-seronegative.

J is TRBJ2-2 and V is TRBV4-2; the match to TRBD1 covers 8 bases. Germline V lookup: CDR1 LGHNA, CDR2 YNFKEQ. This CDR3 region has 14 residues. V shed 5 bases, J shed 4 bases, and the junction held 3 bases outside the gene matches. CDR3 residues: CASSSGTGTGELFF. The CDR3 DNA reads as TGTGCCAGCAGCTCCGGGACAGGCACCGGGGAGCTGTTTTTT.

The V gene is TRBV4-1, the J gene TRBJ1-6; D gene unclear. Germline CDR1 MGHRA, CDR2 YSYEKL. V lost 1 base, J lost 4 bases, and 11 bases lay in between. The CDR3 has 16 amino acids. In DNA form, the CDR3 reads TGCGCCAGCAGCCAAGGTCCGGGGTCGTATAATTCACCCCTCCACTTT. It codes for CASSQGPGSYNSPLHF.

The V and J genes are TRBV5-1 and TRBJ2-3; 13 bases align to TRBD2. Per the germline V gene, CDR1 is SGHRS and CDR2 is YFSETQ. This CDR3 is 16 amino acids long. Trimming took 4 bases from V and 5 from J; bases not matched to a gene: 7. This CDR3 is CASSLDRTSGGDTQYF. CDR3 DNA: TGCGCCAGCAGCCTTGACCGGACTAGCGGGGGAGATACGCAGTATTTT. The whole variable domain, remainder taken from reference TRBV5-1 and TRBJ2-3, is KAGVTQTPRYLIKTRGQQVTLSCSPISGHRSVSWYQQTPGQGLQFLFEYFSETQRNKGNFPGRFSGRQFSNSRSEMNVSTLELGDSALYLCASSLDRTSGGDTQYFGPGTRLTVL.

The chain carries TRBV7-8 and TRBJ1-5; 9 bases are shared with TRBD1. CDR3 length: 17 amino acids. Germline V lookup: CDR1 SGHVS, CDR2 FQNEAQ. The V and J ends lost 5 bases and 4 bases, in that order; junction bases with no gene match: 12. CDR3 sequence (DNA): TGTGCCAGCAGCGTTGGGGTTATGACAGGGGGGAATCAGCCCCAGCATTTT. As protein: CASSVGVMTGGNQPQHF.

The V gene is TRBV28, the J gene TRBJ1-2, with 11 bases aligning to TRBD1. Germline V gene sequence: CDR1 MDHEN, CDR2 SYDVKM. The J segment lost 8 bases and the V segment lost 3 bases, leaving 8 bases of the junction unmatched. The CDR3 loop spans 15 amino acids. DNA of the CDR3: TGTGCCAGCAGTTTGTTTGGACAGGGGGCTGGGGGCTACACCTTC. It specifies CASSLFGQGAGGYTF.

The CDR3 DNA reads TGCAGCGTTGAGGGGGGGGGCAGAGGCTACACCTTC. It translates to CSVEGGGRGYTF. This chain uses TRBV29-1 with TRBJ1-2; tentatively, D is TRBD1 (6 bases). V dropped 3 bases and J dropped 8 bases, with 13 bases sitting between them. In germline, CDR1 is SQVTM, CDR2 ANQGSEA. This CDR3 has 12 residues.

The V call is TRBV7-8, the J call TRBJ1-5, with TRBD1 as a possible D gene (6 bases). This CDR3 has 16 amino acids. Per germline, CDR1 SGHVS and CDR2 FQNEAQ. Trimming pared 5 bases from V and 4 bases from J, leaving 18 bases between. The CDR3 DNA reads TGTGCCAGCAGCAAGGGGGGGCGGGACTTAAATCAGCCCCAGCATTTT. Its translation: CASSKGGRDLNQPQHF.

The rearrangement links TRBV5-6 to TRBJ1-4, with 7 bases that match TRBD1. Germline CDR1 is SGHDT and CDR2 is YYEEEE. J lost 0 bases, V lost 4 bases, and 6 bases had no gene match. The CDR3 is made up of 16 amino acids. The CDR3 loop is CASSEFGTATNEKLFF. CDR3 DNA sequence: TGTGCCAGCAGCGAGTTTGGGACAGCAACTAATGAAAAACTGTTTTTT.

This chain uses TRBV10-3 with TRBJ1-6; no definite D call. Germline CDR1 is ENHRY and CDR2 is SYGVKD. The CDR3 is made up of 15 amino acids. With 0 bases removed from V and 7 bases from J, the gap between germline ends came to 10 bases. The CDR3 sequence is CAISESRERNSPLHF. The CDR3 DNA is TGTGCCATCAGTGAGTCTCGGGAACGGAATTCACCCCTCCACTTT.

This clone was seen only once. This chain uses TRBV7-9 with TRBJ2-5; no definite D call. The germline gives CDR1 SEHNR, CDR2 FQNEAQ (reference sequence). This CDR3 region has 14 residues. Trimming removed 5 bases at V and 2 bases at J, with 12 bases between. CDR3 nucleotide sequence: TGTGCCAGCAGCCCCCTTGGAGAACAAGAGACCCAGTACTTC. Encoded protein: CASSPLGEQETQYF.

A single count supports this clone. At one of its ends the junction is not consistent with the germline gene, which may arise from a read error. The J gene is TRBJ1-2, the V gene TRBV5-6; D might be TRBD1 (6 bases). This CDR3 has 15 amino acids. Germline CDR1 and CDR2: SGHDT and YYEEEE. In nucleotides, the CDR3 is TGTGCCAGCAGCTCCATGGACAGTTTGAACTATGGCTACCCCTTC. It encodes CASSSMDSLNYGYPF. The variable domain in full, completed from reference TRBV5-6 and TRBJ1-2, reads DAGVTQSPTHLIKTRGQQVTLRCSPKSGHDTVSWYQQALGQGPQFIFQYYEEEERQRGNFPDRFSGHQFPNYSSELNVNALLLGDSALYLCASSSMDSLNYGYPFGSGTRLTVV.

The CDR3 reads CAWKQGLGSPLHF. CDR3 sequence (DNA): TGTGCCTGGAAACAGGGGCTCGGTTCACCCCTCCACTTT. This chain connects TRBV30 to TRBJ1-6; 7 bases are shared with TRBD1. The CDR3 is 13 amino acids. Per the germline V gene, CDR1 is GTSNPN and CDR2 is SVGIG (reference sequence). Unmatched junction bases numbered 6, after V lost 4 bases and J lost 9 bases.

The chain is built from TRBV6-5 and TRBJ2-3; 9 bases align to TRBD2. V dropped 6 bases and J dropped 4; count of bases not matched to a gene: 5. The germline CDR1 and CDR2 sequences are MNHEY and SVGAGI. This CDR3 has 14 amino acids. CDR3 protein: CASSRTSVADTQYF. CDR3 DNA sequence: TGTGCCAGCAGCCGGACTAGCGTAGCAGATACGCAGTATTTT.

The chain links TRBV4-1 to TRBJ2-1, with 8 bases identical to TRBD2. Germline V CDR1 and CDR2: MGHRA, YSYEKL. The CDR3 is 15 amino acids. Losses at the gene ends were 4 bases for V and 8 bases for J; bases not matched to a gene: 10. The CDR3 spells CASSPTLAGGDEQFF. CDR3 DNA: TGCGCCAGCAGCCCAACCCTGGCGGGGGGCGATGAGCAGTTCTTC.

V is TRBV30 and J is TRBJ1-2; 9 bases align to TRBD1. V shed 2 bases and J 7 bases; nucleotides not matched to a gene: 8. The CDR3 spans 14 residues. Germline assignment: CDR1 GTSNPN and CDR2 SVGIG (reference sequence). CDR3 amino acids: CAWSFGQGIFGYTF. The CDR3 DNA is TGTGCCTGGAGTTTCGGACAGGGGATTTTTGGCTACACCTTC. The variable domain in full, completed from reference TRBV30 and TRBJ1-2, reads SQTIHQWPATLVQPVGSPLSLECTVEGTSNPNLYWYRQAAGRGLQLLFYSVGIGQISSEVPQNLSASRPQDRQFILSSKKLLLSDSGFYLCAWSFGQGIFGYTFGSGTRLTVV.

This sequence joins TRBV11-2 and TRBJ2-7, with 7 nucleotides matching TRBD2. V lost 5 bases, J lost 3 bases, and 10 bases stayed unmatched. This CDR3 contains 15 residues. CDR1 SGHAT and CDR2 FQNNGV come from the germline V gene. The CDR3 sequence is CASSTPRGDHYEQYF. The CDR3 DNA sequence: TGTGCCAGCAGCACACCCCGGGGGGATCACTACGAGCAGTACTTC.

The chain carries TRBV30 and TRBJ1-6; 9 bases are a match to TRBD1. There are 15 residues in the CDR3. V was clipped by 5 bases and J by 1 base; unmatched bases: 3. Germline V lookup: CDR1 GTSNPN, CDR2 SVGIG (reference sequence). The CDR3 bases are TGTGCCTGGGGGGGGACAGGGTCCTATAATTCACCCCTCCACTTT. Protein: CAWGGTGSYNSPLHF.

Comment on this clone: One end of the junction is discordant with germline, which a read error may explain. The chain carries TRBV7-7 and TRBJ2-5, with 8 bases that match TRBD2. The germline gives CDR1 SSHAT, CDR2 FNYEAQ (reference sequence). This CDR3 comprises 15 residues. This CDR3 is CASTGGGPGVETQYF. As DNA, the CDR3 is TGTGCTAGCACCGGCGGGGGGCCGGGTGTAGAGACCCAGTACTTC.

The chain uses TRBV6-1 and TRBJ1-2; the D is unclear. The CDR3 runs to 15 residues. Trimming pared 7 bases from V and 4 bases from J, leaving 19 bases between. CDR1 is MNHNS and CDR2 is SASEGT in the germline V gene. The CDR3: CASIRSRGSPYGYTF. The CDR3 DNA follows: TGTGCCAGCATAAGGAGTCGGGGTAGCCCCTATGGCTACACCTTC.

This clone was counted between two and nine times. The chain uses TRBV5-1 and TRBJ1-3, with 7 positions matching TRBD1. CDR1 SGHRS and CDR2 YFSETQ come from the germline V gene. The ends lost 4 bases at V and 4 bases at J; junction bases unmatched: 5. CDR3 length: 14 residues. CDR3 coding DNA: TGCGCCAGCAGCAGAGGGACAGCCGGAAACACCATATATTTT. Protein product: CASSRGTAGNTIYF.

This chain links TRBV2 with TRBJ2-1; TRBD2 agrees at 9 bases. In germline, CDR1 is SNHLY, CDR2 FYNNEI. The CDR3 is 15 amino acids. Germline trimming cut 0 bases from V and 9 bases from J; bases unmatched to any gene: 6. The CDR3 loop is CASSEALAGSGEQFF. The CDR3 DNA reads TGTGCCAGCAGTGAAGCCCTAGCGGGGTCGGGTGAGCAGTTCTTC.

This clone has more than one count but fewer than ten. The V and J genes are TRBV27 and TRBJ1-2, with 7 bases that match TRBD1. Trimming removed 3 bases from V and 4 bases from J; junction bases left unmatched: 5. From germline, CDR1 is MNHEY and CDR2 SMNVEV (reference sequence). This CDR3 is 14 amino acids long. In DNA, the CDR3 is TGTGCCAGCAGTTTCCGACAGGGCAGCTATGGCTACACCTTC. This translates into CASSFRQGSYGYTF.

This sequence joins TRBV5-1 and TRBJ1-6; D call uncertain. Trimming stripped 0 bases from V and 9 bases from J, with 10 bases between. The germline CDR1 and CDR2 sequences are SGHRS and YFSETQ. The CDR3 totals 14 residues. CDR3 region: CASSLVSGGSPLHF. The CDR3 DNA reads TGCGCCAGCAGCTTGGTGAGTGGTGGTTCACCCCTCCACTTT. Combining the CDR3 with reference TRBV5-1 and TRBJ1-6 gives the whole variable domain KAGVTQTPRYLIKTRGQQVTLSCSPISGHRSVSWYQQTPGQGLQFLFEYFSETQRNKGNFPGRFSGRQFSNSRSEMNVSTLELGDSALYLCASSLVSGGSPLHFGNGTRLTVT.

The chain recombines TRBV4-3 with TRBJ2-5; 8 bases align to TRBD1. The V gene's germline CDR1 is LGHNA and CDR2 YSLEER. The CDR3 length is 15 residues. With 0 bases clipped from V and 5 bases from J, the junction kept 5 bases outside the gene matches. In DNA form, the CDR3 reads TGCGCCAGCAGCCAAGACAGGGGGCGCGGGGAGACCCAGTACTTC. Translated, it gives CASSQDRGRGETQYF.

This rearrangement joins TRBV5-4 to TRBJ1-6; 7 bases align to TRBD1. With 4 bases clipped from V and 12 bases from J, the junction kept 4 bases outside the gene matches. Germline V gene data show CDR1 as SGHNT and CDR2 as YYREEE (reference sequence). The CDR3 sequence is 12 residues long. In nucleotides, the CDR3 is TGTGCCAGCAGCAGACAGGGTGGACCCCTCCACTTT. This translates into CASSRQGGPLHF. The full variable domain, completed using reference TRBV5-4 and TRBJ1-6, is ETGVTQSPTHLIKTRGQQVTLRCSSQSGHNTVSWYQQALGQGPQFIFQYYREEENGRGNFPPRFSGLQFPNYSSELNVNALELDDSALYLCASSRQGGPLHFGNGTRLTVT.